Shown below are 18 T cell receptor beta chains from a single sample sequenced in a study of CD8 T cells in ankylosing spondylitis. TCRdb re-called the 5' RACE reads with MiXCR, one entry per CDR3 protein. The sample shows some 150,000 distinct CDR3 sequences, more than 9.5% of them seen only once. The sequenced material came from blood, either unsorted or a sorted T cell fraction (not recorded which). The receptor source for this set is a female donor with ankylosing spondylitis or in good health (not recorded which).

This clonotype was recorded many times. The chain carries TRBV2 and TRBJ2-5; possible D gene TRBD1, 6 bases. CDR1 is SNHLY and CDR2 is FYNNEI in the germline V gene. Trimming shortened V by 5 bases and J by 2 bases, and 12 bases separated the two germline ends. CDR3 length: 14 residues. In DNA form, the CDR3 reads TGTGCCAGCAGTTCCGACAGGATACAAGAGACCCAGTACTTC. This encodes CASSSDRIQETQYF.

V gene TRBV20-1 combines with J gene TRBJ1-2; D uncertain. Germline values: CDR1 DFQATT, CDR2 SNEGSKA (reference sequence). The CDR3 consists of 13 residues. Trimming removed 1 base from V and 8 bases from J, with 14 bases in between. Here the CDR3 DNA reads TGCAGTGCTAGAGTTCTCCTTTCTGGGGGCTACACCTTC. Amino acids: CSARVLLSGGYTF.

Concerning this clonotype: This sequence may be a read error, since a much larger clone differs from it by one base. The CDR3 spells CASSQEGGDRRGADRNTEAFF. The CDR3 DNA follows: TGTGCCAGCAGCCAAGAAGGGGGGGATAGGCGCGGAGCCGACCGGAACACTGAAGCTTTCTTT. The chain carries TRBV14 and TRBJ1-1; perhaps TRBD1 as D (6 bases). CDR1 and CDR2 (germline): SGHDN, FVKESK. Trimming removed 0 bases at V and 1 base at J, with 27 bases between. The CDR3 extends over 21 amino acids.

This rearrangement joins TRBV11-2 to TRBJ2-7; D not certain. The V end was cut by 0 bases, the J end by 2 bases, with 8 bases between. The CDR3 is made up of 14 amino acids. Germline V gene sequence: CDR1 SGHAT, CDR2 FQNNGV. CDR3 nucleotide sequence: TGTGCCAGCAGCTTAGATCCAGGAGCCTACGAGCAGTACTTC. Its protein product is CASSLDPGAYEQYF.

This clonotype was recorded a few times. V usage is TRBV14 and J usage is TRBJ1-6; no reliable D call. Trimming removed 2 bases at V and 7 bases at J, with 12 bases between. This CDR3 comprises 15 residues. Per germline, CDR1 SGHDN and CDR2 FVKESK. DNA of the CDR3: TGTGCCAGCAGCCAAAAGAGGGATTGGAATTCACCCCTCCACTTT. Translation gives CASSQKRDWNSPLHF.

This clonotype was found a few times. The gene calls are TRBV6-5 and TRBJ2-5; 11 nucleotides line up with TRBD1. Germline loops: CDR1 MNHEY, CDR2 SVGAGI. V was pared by 0 bases and J by 4 bases, with 1 base of the junction left unmatched. CDR3 size: 15 residues. As DNA, the CDR3 is TGTGCCAGCAGTTACTCGGACAGGGGGCCAGAGACCCAGTACTTC. Its translation: CASSYSDRGPETQYF.

This clonotype was detected many times. The rearrangement links TRBV29-1 to TRBJ1-2; D is ambiguous. The CDR3 runs 10 residues. Trimming shortened V by 8 bases and J by 6 bases, and 10 bases separated the two germline ends. Germline V gives CDR1 SQVTM, CDR2 ANQGSEA. CDR3 nucleotide sequence: TGCAGCCTCTTTGAAGATGGCTACACCTTC. Translating gives CSLFEDGYTF. The whole variable domain, remainder taken from reference TRBV29-1 and TRBJ1-2, is SAVISQKPSRDICQRGTSLTIQCQVDSQVTMMFWYRQQPGQSLTLIATANQGSEATYESGFVIDKFPISRPNLTFSTLTVSNMSPEDSSIYLCSLFEDGYTFGSGTRLTVV.

The chain recombines TRBV10-3 with TRBJ2-3, with no clear D. CDR1 ENHRY and CDR2 SYGVKD come from the germline V gene. The CDR3 contains 15 residues. Trimming stripped 10 bases from V and 1 base from J, with 18 bases between. The CDR3 here is CATSQGRGGTDTQYF. CDR3 nucleotides: TGTGCCACGAGCCAAGGCCGTGGGGGCACAGATACGCAGTATTTT.

This clonotype has a handful of counts. The chain joins TRBV2 to TRBJ1-2; D gene ambiguous. The germline V gene has CDR1 SNHLY and CDR2 FYNNEI. The ends were cut back, 3 bases at V and 4 bases at J, with 9 bases in the middle. CDR3 length equals 13 residues. The CDR3 loop reads CASSDAGSYGYTF. The CDR3 DNA reads as TGTGCCAGCAGTGACGCGGGATCCTATGGCTACACCTTC.

This clonotype came up many times. The V call is TRBV12-3 or TRBV12-4, the J call TRBJ2-1; 15 bases are a match to TRBD2. Germline trimming cut 6 bases from V and 2 bases from J; bases unmatched to any gene: 2. The CDR3 runs 16 residues. CDR3 region: CASSWTSGRAYNEQFF. CDR3 DNA sequence: TGTGCCAGCAGCTGGACTAGCGGGAGGGCCTACAATGAGCAGTTCTTC.

The chain is built from TRBV7-9 and TRBJ1-4; D is unresolved. The V end lost 2 bases, the J end lost 8 bases, and 21 bases lay between the germline ends. The CDR3 contains 17 residues. The germline V gene has CDR1 SEHNR and CDR2 FQNEAQ (reference sequence). DNA of the CDR3: TGTGCCAGCAGCTTATATGGTCTCCGGTCGGCCTACGAAAAACTGTTTTTT. It is translated as CASSLYGLRSAYEKLFF.

This clonotype came up a few times. This chain links TRBV6-5 with TRBJ1-1; D possibly corresponds to TRBD1 (6 bases). The CDR3 is 15 residues long. Germline V gene data show CDR1 as MNHEY and CDR2 as SVGAGI. The V end was cut by 2 bases, the J end by 0 bases, with 10 bases between. In DNA form, the CDR3 reads TGTGCCAGCAGTTACGACAGGACACTGAACACTGAAGCTTTCTTT. It encodes CASSYDRTLNTEAFF.

This clonotype was seen at least ten times. CDR3 bases: TGCGCCAGCAGCTTATCCGGACTGAACACCGGGGAGCTGTTTTTT. The encoded protein is CASSLSGLNTGELFF. The J gene is TRBJ2-2, the V gene TRBV5-1; possibly TRBD2 for D (5 bases). Germline lookup yields CDR1 SGHRS and CDR2 YFSETQ. This CDR3 spans 15 amino acids. Deletions cut 2 bases from V and 1 base from J, with 9 bases between.

This clonotype was picked up many times. CDR3: CSVPGLAGYNEQFF. CDR3 nucleotide sequence: TGCAGTGTTCCGGGACTAGCGGGATACAATGAGCAGTTCTTC. The gene calls are TRBV20-1 and TRBJ2-1; 13 nucleotides align to TRBD2. The germline CDR1 and CDR2 sequences are DFQATT and SNEGSKA (reference sequence). CDR3 length: 14 amino acids. Unmatched junction bases numbered 4, after V lost 7 bases and J lost 4 bases.

The table lists this clonotype with many counts. The chain carries TRBV12-3 or TRBV12-4 and TRBJ1-2, with 7 bases lining up with TRBD1. CDR3 size: 15 residues. J lost 5 bases, V lost 2 bases, and 8 bases had no gene match. CDR3 bases: TGTGCCAGCAGTTTAATATCTGGGACAGAATATGGCTACACCTTC. It codes for CASSLISGTEYGYTF.

The table lists this clonotype with many counts. This chain uses TRBV5-1 with TRBJ2-1; 7 bases match TRBD1. CDR1 SGHRS and CDR2 YFSETQ come from the germline V gene. J lost 14 bases, V lost 0 bases, and 5 bases had no gene match. The CDR3 loop spans 12 amino acids. CDR3 nucleotide sequence: TGCGCCAGCAGCTTGGCGAGGGACAGAGAGTTCTTC. Protein: CASSLARDREFF.

This clonotype has just a few counts. The chain joins TRBV7-6 to TRBJ1-2; perhaps TRBD1 as D (5 bases). V was pared by 5 bases and J by 8 bases, with 18 bases between. Germline assignment: CDR1 SGHVS and CDR2 FNYEAQ. The CDR3 runs to 14 residues. The CDR3 region has the DNA TGTGCCAGCAGCCCTCAAGGGGCAGTTGCGGGCTACACCTTC. Protein sequence: CASSPQGAVAGYTF.

V and J are TRBV30 and TRBJ1-5; D uncertain. Trimming pared 3 bases from V and 3 bases from J, leaving 6 bases between. This CDR3 contains 12 residues. Germline V gene data show CDR1 as GTSNPN and CDR2 as SVGIG (reference sequence). CDR3 amino acids: CAWSGNNQPQHF. As DNA, the CDR3 is TGTGCCTGGAGCGGCAACAATCAGCCCCAGCATTTT.